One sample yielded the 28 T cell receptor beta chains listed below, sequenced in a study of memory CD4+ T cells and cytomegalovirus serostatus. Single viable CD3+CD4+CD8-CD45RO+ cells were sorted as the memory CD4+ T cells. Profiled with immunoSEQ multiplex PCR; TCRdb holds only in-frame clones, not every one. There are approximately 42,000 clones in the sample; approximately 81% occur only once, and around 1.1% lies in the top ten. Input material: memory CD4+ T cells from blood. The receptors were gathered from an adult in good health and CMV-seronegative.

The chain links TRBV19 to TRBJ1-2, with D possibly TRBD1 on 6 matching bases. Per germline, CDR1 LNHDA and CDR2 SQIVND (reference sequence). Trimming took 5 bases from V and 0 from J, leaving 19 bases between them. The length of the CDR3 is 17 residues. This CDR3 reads CASSSRTAPPPNYGYTF. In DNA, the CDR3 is TGTGCCAGTAGTTCCCGGACAGCTCCACCACCTAACTATGGCTACACCTTC.

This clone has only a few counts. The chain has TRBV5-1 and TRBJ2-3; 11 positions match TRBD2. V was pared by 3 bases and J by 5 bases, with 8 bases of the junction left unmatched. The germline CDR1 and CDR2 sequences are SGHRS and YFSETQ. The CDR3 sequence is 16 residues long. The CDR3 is CASSSVAGGLGDTQYF. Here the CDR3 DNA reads TGCGCCAGCAGCTCTGTAGCGGGAGGGCTGGGAGATACGCAGTATTTT.

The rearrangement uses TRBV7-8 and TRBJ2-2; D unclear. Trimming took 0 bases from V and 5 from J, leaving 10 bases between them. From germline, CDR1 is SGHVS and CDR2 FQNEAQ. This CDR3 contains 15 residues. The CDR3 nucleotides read TGTGCCAGCAGCTTAGCGATGAAGGGAACCGGGGAGCTGTTTTTT. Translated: CASSLAMKGTGELFF. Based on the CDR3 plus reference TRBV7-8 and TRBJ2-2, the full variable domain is GAGVSQSPRYKVAKRGQDVALRCDPISGHVSLFWYQQALGQGPEFLTYFQNEAQLDKSGLPSDRFFAERPEGSVSTLKIQRTQQEDSAVYLCASSLAMKGTGELFFGEGSRLTVL.

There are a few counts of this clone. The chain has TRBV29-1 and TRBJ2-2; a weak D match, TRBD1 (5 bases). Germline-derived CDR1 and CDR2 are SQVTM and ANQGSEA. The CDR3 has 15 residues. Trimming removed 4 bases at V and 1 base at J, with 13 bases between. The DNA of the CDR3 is TGCAGCGTTGGTGGGGCAGGGTTGAACACCGGGGAGCTGTTTTTT. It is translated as CSVGGAGLNTGELFF.

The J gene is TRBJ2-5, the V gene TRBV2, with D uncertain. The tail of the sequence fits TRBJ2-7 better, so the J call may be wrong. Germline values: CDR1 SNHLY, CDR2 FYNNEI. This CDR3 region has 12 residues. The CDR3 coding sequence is TGTGCCAGCAGTTTGGTCATTTACGAGCAGTACTTC. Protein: CASSLVIYEQYF.

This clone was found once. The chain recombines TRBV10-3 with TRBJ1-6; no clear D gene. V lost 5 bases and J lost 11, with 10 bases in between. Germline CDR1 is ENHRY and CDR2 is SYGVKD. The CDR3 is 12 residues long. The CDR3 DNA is TGTGCCATCAGTAGGGCTGGGACACCCCTCCACTTT. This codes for CAISRAGTPLHF.

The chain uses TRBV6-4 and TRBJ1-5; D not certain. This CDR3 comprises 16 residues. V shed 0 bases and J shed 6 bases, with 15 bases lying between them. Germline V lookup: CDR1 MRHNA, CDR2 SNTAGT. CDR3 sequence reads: CASSDSNRFRAQPQHF. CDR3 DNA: TGTGCCAGCAGTGACTCGAACCGTTTTAGGGCTCAGCCCCAGCATTTT.

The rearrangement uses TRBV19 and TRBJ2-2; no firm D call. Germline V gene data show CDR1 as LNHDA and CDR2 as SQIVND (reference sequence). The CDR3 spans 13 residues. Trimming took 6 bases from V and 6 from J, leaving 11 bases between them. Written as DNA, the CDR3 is TGTGCCAGTAGCCCACGTTTCCCCGGGGAGCTGTTTTTT. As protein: CASSPRFPGELFF.

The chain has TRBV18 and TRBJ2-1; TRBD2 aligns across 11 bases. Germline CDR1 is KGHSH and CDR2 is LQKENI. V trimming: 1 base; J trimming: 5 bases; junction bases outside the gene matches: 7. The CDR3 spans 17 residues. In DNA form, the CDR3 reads TGTGCCAGCTCACCACGGGTTCTAGCGGGAGGAGACAATGAGCAGTTCTTC. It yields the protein CASSPRVLAGGDNEQFF.

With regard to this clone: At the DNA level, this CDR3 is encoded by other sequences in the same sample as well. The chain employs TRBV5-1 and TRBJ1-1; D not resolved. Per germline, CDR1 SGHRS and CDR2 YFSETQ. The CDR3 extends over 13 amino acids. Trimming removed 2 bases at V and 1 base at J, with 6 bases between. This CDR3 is CASSFGENTEAFF. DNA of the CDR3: TGCGCCAGCAGCTTTGGGGAGAACACTGAAGCTTTCTTT.

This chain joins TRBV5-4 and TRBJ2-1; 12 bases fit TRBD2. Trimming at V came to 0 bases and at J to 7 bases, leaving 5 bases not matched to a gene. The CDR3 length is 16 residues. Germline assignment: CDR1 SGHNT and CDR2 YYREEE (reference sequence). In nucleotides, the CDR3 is TGTGCCAGCAGCTTGGATCTGACTAGCGGGAGAAATGAGCAGTTCTTC. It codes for CASSLDLTSGRNEQFF.

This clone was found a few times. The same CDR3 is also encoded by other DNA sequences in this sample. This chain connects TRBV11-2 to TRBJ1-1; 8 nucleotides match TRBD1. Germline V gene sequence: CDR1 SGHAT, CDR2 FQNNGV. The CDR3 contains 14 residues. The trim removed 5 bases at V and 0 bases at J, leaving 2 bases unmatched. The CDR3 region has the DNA TGTGCCAGCAGCGCGACAGGGGTGAACACTGAAGCTTTCTTT. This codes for CASSATGVNTEAFF.

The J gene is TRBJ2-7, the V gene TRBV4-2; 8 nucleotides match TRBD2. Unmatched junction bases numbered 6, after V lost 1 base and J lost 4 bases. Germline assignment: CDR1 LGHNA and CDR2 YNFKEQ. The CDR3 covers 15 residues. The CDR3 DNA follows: TGTGCCAGCAGCCAAGGAGCGGGAGTTTTTTACGAGCAGTACTTC. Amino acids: CASSQGAGVFYEQYF.

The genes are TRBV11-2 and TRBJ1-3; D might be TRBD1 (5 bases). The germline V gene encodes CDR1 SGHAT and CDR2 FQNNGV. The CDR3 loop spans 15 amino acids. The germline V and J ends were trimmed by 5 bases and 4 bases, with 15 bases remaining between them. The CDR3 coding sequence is TGTGCCAGCAGCCCGACAGTCGGCCTGGGAAACACCATATATTTT. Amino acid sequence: CASSPTVGLGNTIYF.

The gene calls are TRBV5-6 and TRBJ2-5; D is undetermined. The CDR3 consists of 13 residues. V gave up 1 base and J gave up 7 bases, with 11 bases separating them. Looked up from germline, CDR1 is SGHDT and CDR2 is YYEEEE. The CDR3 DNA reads TGTGCCAGCAGCTTGAGAGACCGCGGGACCCAGTACTTC. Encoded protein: CASSLRDRGTQYF.

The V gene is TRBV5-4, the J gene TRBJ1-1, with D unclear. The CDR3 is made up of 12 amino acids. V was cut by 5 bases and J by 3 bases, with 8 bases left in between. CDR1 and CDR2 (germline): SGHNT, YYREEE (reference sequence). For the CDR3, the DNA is TGTGCCAGCAGGGGTCGAGACACTGAAGCTTTCTTT. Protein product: CASRGRDTEAFF.

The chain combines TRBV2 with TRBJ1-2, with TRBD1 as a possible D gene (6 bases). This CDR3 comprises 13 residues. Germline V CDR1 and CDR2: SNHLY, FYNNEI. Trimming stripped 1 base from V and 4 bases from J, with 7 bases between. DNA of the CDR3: TGTGCCAGCAGTGAAGGGACAGCCTATGGCTACACCTTC. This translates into CASSEGTAYGYTF.

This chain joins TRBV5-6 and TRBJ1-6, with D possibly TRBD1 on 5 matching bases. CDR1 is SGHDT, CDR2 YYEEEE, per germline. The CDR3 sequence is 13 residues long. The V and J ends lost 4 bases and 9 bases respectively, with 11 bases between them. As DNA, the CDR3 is TGTGCCAGCAGCCCGCCAGGGTTTTCACCCCTCCACTTT. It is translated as CASSPPGFSPLHF.

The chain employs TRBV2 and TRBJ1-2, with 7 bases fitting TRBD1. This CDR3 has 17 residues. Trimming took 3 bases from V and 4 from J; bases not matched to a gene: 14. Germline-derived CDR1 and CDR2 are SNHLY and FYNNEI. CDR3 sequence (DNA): TGTGCCAGCAGTGAGGAAGGGGGCTCGAGGGCTATCTATGGCTACACCTTC. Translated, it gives CASSEEGGSRAIYGYTF. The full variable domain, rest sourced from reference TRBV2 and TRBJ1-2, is EPEVTQTPSHQVTQMGQEVILRCVPISNHLYFYWYRQILGQKVEFLVSFYNNEISEKSEIFDDQFSVERPDGSNFTLKIRSTKLEDSAMYFCASSEEGGSRAIYGYTFGSGTRLTVV.

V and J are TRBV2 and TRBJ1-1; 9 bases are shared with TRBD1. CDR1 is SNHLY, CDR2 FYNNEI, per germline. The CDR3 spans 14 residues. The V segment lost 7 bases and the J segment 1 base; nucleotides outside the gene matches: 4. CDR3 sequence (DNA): TGTGCCAGCAAGACAGGGGGTCGGAACACTGAAGCTTTCTTT. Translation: CASKTGGRNTEAFF.

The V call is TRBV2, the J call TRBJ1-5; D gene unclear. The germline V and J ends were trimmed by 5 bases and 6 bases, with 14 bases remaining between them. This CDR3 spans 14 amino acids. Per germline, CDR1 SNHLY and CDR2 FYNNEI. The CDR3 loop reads CASSLSGLAQPQHF. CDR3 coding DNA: TGTGCCAGCAGTTTGTCCGGGTTGGCTCAGCCCCAGCATTTT.

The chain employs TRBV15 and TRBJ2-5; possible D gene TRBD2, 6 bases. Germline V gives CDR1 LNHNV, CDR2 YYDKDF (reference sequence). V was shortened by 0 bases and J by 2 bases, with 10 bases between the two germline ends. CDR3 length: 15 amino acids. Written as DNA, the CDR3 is TGTGCCACCAGCAGAGATCAGGCGGGACAAGAGACCCAGTACTTC. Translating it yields CATSRDQAGQETQYF.

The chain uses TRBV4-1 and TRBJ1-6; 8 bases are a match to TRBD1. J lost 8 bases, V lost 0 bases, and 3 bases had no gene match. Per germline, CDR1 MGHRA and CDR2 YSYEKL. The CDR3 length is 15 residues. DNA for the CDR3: TGCGCCAGCAGCCAAGATCAGGGGGCCTATTCACCCCTCCACTTT. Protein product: CASSQDQGAYSPLHF.

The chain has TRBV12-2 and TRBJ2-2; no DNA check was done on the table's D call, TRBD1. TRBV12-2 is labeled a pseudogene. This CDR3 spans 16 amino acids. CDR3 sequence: CASRLVGTGDTGELFF. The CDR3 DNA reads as TGTGCAAGTCGCTTAGTCGGGACAGGGGACACCGGGGAGCTGTTTTTT.

The CDR3 nucleotides are TGTGCCAGCAGACCAAGCGGGAGCACCTACAATGAGCAGTTCTTC. Encoded protein: CASRPSGSTYNEQFF. The chain uses TRBV6-6 and TRBJ2-1, with 8 bases fitting TRBD2. This CDR3 has 15 amino acids. V trimming: 6 bases; J trimming: 2 bases; junction bases outside the gene matches: 6. Germline CDR1 MNHNY, CDR2 SVGAGI (reference sequence).

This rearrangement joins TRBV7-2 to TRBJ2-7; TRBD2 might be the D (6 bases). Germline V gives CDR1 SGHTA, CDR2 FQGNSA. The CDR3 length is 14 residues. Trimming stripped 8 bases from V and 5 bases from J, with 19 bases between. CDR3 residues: CASGLGPGVHEQYF. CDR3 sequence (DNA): TGTGCCAGCGGGTTGGGACCGGGAGTGCACGAGCAGTACTTC.

DNA for the CDR3: TGTGCCAGCAGCTTGCGGGACGGGTGGACAGATACGCAGTATTTT. This translates into CASSLRDGWTDTQYF. The chain has TRBV5-5 and TRBJ2-3; D tentatively reads TRBD1 or TRBD2 (5 bases each). V gave up 1 base and J gave up 3 bases, with 12 bases separating them. This CDR3 contains 15 residues. Germline V gene sequence: CDR1 SGHKS, CDR2 YYEKEE (reference sequence).

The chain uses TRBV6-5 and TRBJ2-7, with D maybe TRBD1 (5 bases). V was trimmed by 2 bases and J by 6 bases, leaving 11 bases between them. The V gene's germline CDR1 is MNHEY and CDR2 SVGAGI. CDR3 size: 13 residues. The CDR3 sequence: CASSYGQGAEQYF. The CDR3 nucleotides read TGTGCCAGCAGTTACGGGCAAGGGGCCGAGCAGTACTTC.